This T cell receptor beta chain comes out of a study of identical twins. This clonotype was seen many times. Its specificity is not known. A universal primer site arose from template switching, and cDNA bore unique molecular identifiers. A single record per CDR3 protein comes from TCRdb applying MiXCR to the 5' RACE reads. The profile shows about 250,000 distinct CDR3 sequences, approximately 8.3% of them singletons. This CDR3 spans 13 amino acids. V dropped 5 bases and J dropped 7 bases, with 12 bases sitting between them. Findings and limits, study-wide: Alpha sequences out of frame and shared by twins had excess low generation probability. It was possible that invariant MAIT and iNKT cells partly confounded the zero-insertion analyses.

These data also formed part of another study, on yellow fever vaccine responses in identical twins. That source notes: The authors reported partly convergent, partly personalized vaccine responses in identical twins.

The sequence derives from a woman aged 18-30 years in good health. The source material was CD8+ T cells sorted from blood. The chain combines TRBV12-3 or TRBV12-4 with TRBJ2-1; TRBD2 might be the D (6 bases). CDR3: CASSAGLGNEQFF. The CDR3 region has the DNA TGTGCCAGCAGTGCGGGACTGGGAAATGAGCAGTTCTTC.